This TCR beta chain was recorded in a study of T cells after yellow fever vaccination. One entry per CDR3 protein, called by TCRdb with MiXCR from the 5' RACE reads. The table lists about 25,000 distinct CDR3 sequences, around 3.4% of them singletons. This clonotype was seen at least ten times. V was clipped by 1 base and J by 7 bases, with 6 bases between them. The CDR3 covers 12 residues. Germline loops: CDR1 SGHRS, CDR2 YFSETQ. The origin of this receptor is a man between 18 and 29 years old who received the YFV17D yellow fever vaccine. Source: PBMCs, either bulk or a sorted T-cell subset (CD4+, CD8+, memory, or dextramer-sorted; not recorded which), taken 45 days after the first yellow fever vaccination. This rearrangement joins TRBV5-1 to TRBJ2-1; perhaps TRBD2 as D (5 bases). The CDR3 DNA is TGCGCCAGCAGCTTGACTAGGAATGAGCAGTTCTTC. This sequence encodes CASSLTRNEQFF.